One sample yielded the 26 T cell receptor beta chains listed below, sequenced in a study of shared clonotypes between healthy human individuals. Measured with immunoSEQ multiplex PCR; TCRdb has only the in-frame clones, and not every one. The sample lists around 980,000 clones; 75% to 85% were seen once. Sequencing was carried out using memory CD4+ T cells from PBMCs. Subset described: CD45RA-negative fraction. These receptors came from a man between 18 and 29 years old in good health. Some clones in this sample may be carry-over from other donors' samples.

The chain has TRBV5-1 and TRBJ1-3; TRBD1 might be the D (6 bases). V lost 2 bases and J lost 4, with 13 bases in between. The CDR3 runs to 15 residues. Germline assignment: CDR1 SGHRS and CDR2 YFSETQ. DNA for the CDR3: TGCGCCAGCAGCTTTGGGTGGGGGCGAGGAAACACCATATATTTT. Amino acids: CASSFGWGRGNTIYF.

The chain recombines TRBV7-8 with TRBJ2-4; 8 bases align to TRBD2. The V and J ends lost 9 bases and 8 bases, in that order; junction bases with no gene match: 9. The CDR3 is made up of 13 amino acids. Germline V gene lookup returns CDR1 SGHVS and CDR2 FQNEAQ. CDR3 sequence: CASTRGGEDIQYF. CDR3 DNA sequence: TGTGCCAGTACCCGGGGGGGAGAGGACATTCAGTACTTC. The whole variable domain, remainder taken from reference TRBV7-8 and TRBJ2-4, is GAGVSQSPRYKVAKRGQDVALRCDPISGHVSLFWYQQALGQGPEFLTYFQNEAQLDKSGLPSDRFFAERPEGSVSTLKIQRTQQEDSAVYLCASTRGGEDIQYFGAGTRLSVL.

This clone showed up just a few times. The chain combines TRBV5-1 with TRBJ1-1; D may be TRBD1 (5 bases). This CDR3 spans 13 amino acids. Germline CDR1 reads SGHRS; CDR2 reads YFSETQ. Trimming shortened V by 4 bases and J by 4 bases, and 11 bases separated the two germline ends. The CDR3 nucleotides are TGCGCCAGCAGCCCCGGGACGACCACTGAAGCTTTCTTT. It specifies CASSPGTTTEAFF.

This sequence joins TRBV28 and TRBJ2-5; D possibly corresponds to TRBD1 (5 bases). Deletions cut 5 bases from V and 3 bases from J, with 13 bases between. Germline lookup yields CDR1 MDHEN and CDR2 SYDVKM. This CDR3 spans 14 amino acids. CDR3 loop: CASSPSTVKETQYF. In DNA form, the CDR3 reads TGTGCCAGCAGTCCATCGACAGTAAAAGAGACCCAGTACTTC.

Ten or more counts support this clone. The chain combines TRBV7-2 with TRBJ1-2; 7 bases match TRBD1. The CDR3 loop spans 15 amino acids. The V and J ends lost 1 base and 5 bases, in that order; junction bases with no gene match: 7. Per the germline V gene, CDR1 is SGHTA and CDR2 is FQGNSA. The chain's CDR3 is CASSLDTDRRYGYTF. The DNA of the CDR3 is TGTGCCAGCAGCTTAGACACGGACAGGAGATATGGCTACACCTTC. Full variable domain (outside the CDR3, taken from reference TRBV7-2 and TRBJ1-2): GAGVSQSPSNKVTEKGKDVELRCDPISGHTALYWYRQSLGQGLEFLIYFQGNSAPDKSGLPSDRFSAERTGGSVSTLTIQRTQQEDSAVYLCASSLDTDRRYGYTFGSGTRLTVV.

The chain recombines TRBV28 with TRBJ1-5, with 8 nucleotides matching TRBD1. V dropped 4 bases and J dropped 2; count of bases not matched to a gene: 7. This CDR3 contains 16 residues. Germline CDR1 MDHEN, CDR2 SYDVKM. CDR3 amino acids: CASSSWTGWGNQPQHF. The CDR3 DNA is TGTGCCAGCAGTTCATGGACAGGGTGGGGCAATCAGCCCCAGCATTTT. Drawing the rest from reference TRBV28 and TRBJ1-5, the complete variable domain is DVKVTQSSRYLVKRTGEKVFLECVQDMDHENMFWYRQDPGLGLRLIYFSYDVKMKEKGDIPEGYSVSREKKERFSLILESASTNQTSMYLCASSSWTGWGNQPQHFGDGTRLSIL.

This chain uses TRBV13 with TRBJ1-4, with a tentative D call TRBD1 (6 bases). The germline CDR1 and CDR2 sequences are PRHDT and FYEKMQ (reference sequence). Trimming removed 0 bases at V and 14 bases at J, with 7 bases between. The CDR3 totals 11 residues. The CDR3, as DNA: TGTGCCAGCAGCTTAGGACAGGGTCTGTTTTTT. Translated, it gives CASSLGQGLFF.

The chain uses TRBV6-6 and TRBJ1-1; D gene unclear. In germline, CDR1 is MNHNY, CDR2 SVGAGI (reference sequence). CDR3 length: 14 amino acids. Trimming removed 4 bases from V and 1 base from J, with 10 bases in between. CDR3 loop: CASSFLTGNTEAFF. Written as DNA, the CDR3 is TGTGCCAGCAGTTTTTTGACGGGGAACACTGAAGCTTTCTTT.

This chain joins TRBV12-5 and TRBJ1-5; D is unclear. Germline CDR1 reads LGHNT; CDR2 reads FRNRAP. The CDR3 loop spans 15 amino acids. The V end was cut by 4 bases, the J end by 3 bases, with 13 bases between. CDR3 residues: CASGSPDGPNQPQHF. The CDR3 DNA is TGTGCTAGTGGTTCCCCCGACGGCCCCAATCAGCCCCAGCATTTT.

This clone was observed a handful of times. This chain's CDR3 is CASSEAGPTGWGNTEAFF. The CDR3 DNA is TGTGCCAGCAGTGAAGCAGGCCCGACAGGCTGGGGAAACACTGAAGCTTTCTTT. The chain carries TRBV6-1 and TRBJ1-1; tentatively, D is TRBD1 (6 bases). Germline assignment: CDR1 MNHNS and CDR2 SASEGT. The V and J ends lost 0 bases and 2 bases respectively, with 19 bases between them. The CDR3 runs 18 residues.

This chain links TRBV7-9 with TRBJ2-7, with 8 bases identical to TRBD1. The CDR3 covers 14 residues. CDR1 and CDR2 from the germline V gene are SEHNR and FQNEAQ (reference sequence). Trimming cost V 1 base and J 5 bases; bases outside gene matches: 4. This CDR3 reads CASSLVQGVHEQYF. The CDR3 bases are TGTGCCAGCAGCTTAGTACAGGGGGTCCACGAGCAGTACTTC.

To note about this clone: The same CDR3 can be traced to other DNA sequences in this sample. The CDR3 nucleotides are TGTGCCAGCAGCCCCGGCGGGAACACTGAAGCTTTCTTT. This gives the protein CASSPGGNTEAFF. J is TRBJ1-1 and V is TRBV7-8; D call uncertain. This CDR3 has 13 amino acids. The V gene lost 5 bases and the J gene lost 1 base, with 8 bases spanning the gap. The germline V gene encodes CDR1 SGHVS and CDR2 FQNEAQ.

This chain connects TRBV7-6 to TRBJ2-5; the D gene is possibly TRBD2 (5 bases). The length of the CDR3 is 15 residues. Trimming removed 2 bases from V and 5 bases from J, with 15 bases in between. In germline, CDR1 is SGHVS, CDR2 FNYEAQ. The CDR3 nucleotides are TGTGCCAGCAGCTTAAATCCGAGGGCTCCCGAGACCCAGTACTTC. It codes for CASSLNPRAPETQYF.

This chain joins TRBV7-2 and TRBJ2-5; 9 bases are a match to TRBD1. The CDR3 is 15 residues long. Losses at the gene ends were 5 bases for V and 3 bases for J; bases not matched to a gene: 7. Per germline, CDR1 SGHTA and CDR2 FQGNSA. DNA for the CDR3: TGTGCCAGCAGCCTACGCCGGACAGGGGAAGAGACCCAGTACTTC. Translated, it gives CASSLRRTGEETQYF.

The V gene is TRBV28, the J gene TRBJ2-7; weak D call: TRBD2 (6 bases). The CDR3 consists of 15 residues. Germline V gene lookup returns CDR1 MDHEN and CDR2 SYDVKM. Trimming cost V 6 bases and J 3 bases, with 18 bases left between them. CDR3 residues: CASRTPGEPVYEQYF. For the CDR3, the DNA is TGTGCCAGCAGGACTCCGGGGGAACCTGTCTACGAGCAGTACTTC.

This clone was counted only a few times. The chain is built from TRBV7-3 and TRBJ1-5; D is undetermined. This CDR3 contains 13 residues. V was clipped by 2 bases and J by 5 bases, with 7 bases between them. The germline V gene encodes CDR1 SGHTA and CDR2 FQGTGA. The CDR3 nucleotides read TGTGCCAGCAGCTTATCCTGGGATCAGCCCCAGCATTTT. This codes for CASSLSWDQPQHF.

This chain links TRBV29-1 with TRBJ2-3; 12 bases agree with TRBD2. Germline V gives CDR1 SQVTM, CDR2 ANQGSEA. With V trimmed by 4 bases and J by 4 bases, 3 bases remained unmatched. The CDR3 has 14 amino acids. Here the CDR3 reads CSVATSGSSDTQYF. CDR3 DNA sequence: TGCAGCGTTGCGACTAGCGGGAGCTCAGATACGCAGTATTTT.

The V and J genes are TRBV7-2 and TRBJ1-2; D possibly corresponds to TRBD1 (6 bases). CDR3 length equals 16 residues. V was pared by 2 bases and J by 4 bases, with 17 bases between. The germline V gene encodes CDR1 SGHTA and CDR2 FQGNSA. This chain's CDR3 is CASSLTRGTGSYGYTF. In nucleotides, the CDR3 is TGTGCCAGCAGCTTAACCCGCGGCACAGGGTCCTATGGCTACACCTTC.

CDR3 amino acids: CASSRSGQGFYGYTF. The CDR3 DNA follows: TGTGCCAGCAGCAGATCGGGACAGGGCTTCTATGGCTACACCTTC. V gene TRBV5-6 combines with J gene TRBJ1-2; 9 bases line up with TRBD1. The CDR3 runs 15 residues. V trimming: 4 bases; J trimming: 4 bases; junction bases outside the gene matches: 8. Germline CDR1 and CDR2: SGHDT and YYEEEE. Filled out from reference TRBV5-6 and TRBJ1-2, the complete variable domain reads DAGVTQSPTHLIKTRGQQVTLRCSPKSGHDTVSWYQQALGQGPQFIFQYYEEEERQRGNFPDRFSGHQFPNYSSELNVNALLLGDSALYLCASSRSGQGFYGYTFGSGTRLTVV.

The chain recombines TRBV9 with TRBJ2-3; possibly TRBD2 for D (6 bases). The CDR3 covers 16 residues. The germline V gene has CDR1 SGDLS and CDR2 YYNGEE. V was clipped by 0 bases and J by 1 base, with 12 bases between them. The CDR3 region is CASSVGTWRGTDTQYF. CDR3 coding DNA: TGTGCCAGCAGCGTAGGGACATGGAGGGGCACAGATACGCAGTATTTT.

CDR3 sequence reads: CASSLEGGGRLSGQFF. DNA of the CDR3: TGTGCCAGCAGCTTAGAAGGAGGAGGTCGCCTCTCTGGGCAGTTCTTC. The chain has TRBV7-9 and TRBJ2-1; perhaps TRBD2 as D (5 bases). The CDR3 has 16 residues. Deletions cut 1 base from V and 12 bases from J, with 22 bases between. The germline V gene encodes CDR1 SEHNR and CDR2 FQNEAQ (reference sequence).

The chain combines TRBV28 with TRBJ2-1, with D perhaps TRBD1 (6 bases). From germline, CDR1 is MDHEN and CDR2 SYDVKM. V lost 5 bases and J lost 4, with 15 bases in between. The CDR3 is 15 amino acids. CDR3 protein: CASSGTTGFYNEQFF. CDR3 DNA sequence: TGTGCCAGCAGTGGGACAACCGGATTTTACAATGAGCAGTTCTTC.

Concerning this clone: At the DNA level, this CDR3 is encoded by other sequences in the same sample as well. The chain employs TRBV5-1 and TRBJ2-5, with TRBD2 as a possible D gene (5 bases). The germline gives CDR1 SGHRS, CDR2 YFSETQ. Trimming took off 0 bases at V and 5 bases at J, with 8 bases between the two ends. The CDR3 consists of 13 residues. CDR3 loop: CASSLGGGETQYF. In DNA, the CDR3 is TGCGCCAGCAGCTTGGGCGGCGGGGAGACCCAGTACTTC.

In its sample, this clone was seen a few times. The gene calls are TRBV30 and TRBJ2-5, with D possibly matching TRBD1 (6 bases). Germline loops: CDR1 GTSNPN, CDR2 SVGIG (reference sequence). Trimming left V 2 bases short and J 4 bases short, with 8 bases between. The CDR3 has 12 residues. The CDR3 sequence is CAWSTGRETQYF. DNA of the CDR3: TGTGCCTGGAGTACAGGGAGAGAGACCCAGTACTTC.

The CDR3 DNA follows: TGTGCCAGCAGCCCGCAACAGGGGGCGAACTATGGCTACACCTTC. Translation: CASSPQQGANYGYTF. The chain is built from TRBV7-2 and TRBJ1-2; TRBD1 matches 9 bases. The CDR3 contains 15 residues. Germline loops: CDR1 SGHTA, CDR2 FQGNSA. Trimming cost V 5 bases and J 2 bases; bases outside gene matches: 6.

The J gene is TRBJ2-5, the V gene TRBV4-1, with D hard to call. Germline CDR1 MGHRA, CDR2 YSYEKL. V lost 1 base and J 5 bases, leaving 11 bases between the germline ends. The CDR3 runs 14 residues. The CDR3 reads CASSQVGSLETQYF. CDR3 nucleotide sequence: TGCGCCAGCAGCCAAGTGGGCTCCTTGGAGACCCAGTACTTC.